The clone carrying this T cell receptor beta chain was observed a single time. The data originate from a study of blood T cell repertoires in COVID-19. Study details: PBMCs, B-cell-depleted T cells, or T cells were the source of the cDNA or gDNA that made up the material.

Categorization into cohorts depended on clinical history that participants reported. Two negative PCRs, clearance, or symptom resolution were required of recovered Cohort 3 donors. This CDR3 has 13 amino acids. Trimming shortened V by 1 base and J by 9 bases, and 10 bases separated the two germline ends. Data came from immunoSEQ multiplex PCR; TCRdb stores just in-frame clones and leaves some out. This table holds about 400,000 clones, about 90% found once. The genes are TRBV12-3 or TRBV12-4 and TRBJ1-5; possible D gene TRBD1, 6 bases. The sequencing input was PBMCs or T cells enriched from blood (not recorded which). The TCR originated in a woman in her twenties or thirties who had recovered from COVID-19. The CDR3 DNA reads as TGTGCCAGCAGTTTAGGGACAGCCCTGCCCCAGCATTTT. Amino acids: CASSLGTALPQHF.